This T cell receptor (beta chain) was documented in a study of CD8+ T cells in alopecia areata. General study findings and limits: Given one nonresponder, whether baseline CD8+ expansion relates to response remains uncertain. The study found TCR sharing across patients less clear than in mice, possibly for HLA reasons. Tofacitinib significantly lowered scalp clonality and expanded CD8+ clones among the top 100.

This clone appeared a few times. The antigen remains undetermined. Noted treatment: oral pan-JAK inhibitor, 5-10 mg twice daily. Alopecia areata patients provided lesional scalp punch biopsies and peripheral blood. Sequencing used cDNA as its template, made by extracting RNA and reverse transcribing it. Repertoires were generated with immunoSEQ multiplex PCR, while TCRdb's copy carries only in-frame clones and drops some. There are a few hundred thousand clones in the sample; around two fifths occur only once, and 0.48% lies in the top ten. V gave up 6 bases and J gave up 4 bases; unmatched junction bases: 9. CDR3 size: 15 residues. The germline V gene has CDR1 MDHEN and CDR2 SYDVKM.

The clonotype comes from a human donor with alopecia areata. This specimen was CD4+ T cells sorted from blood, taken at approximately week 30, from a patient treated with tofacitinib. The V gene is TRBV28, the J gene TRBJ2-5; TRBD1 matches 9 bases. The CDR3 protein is CASSQQGARGETQYF. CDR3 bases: TGTGCCAGCAGCCAACAGGGGGCGAGGGGAGAGACCCAGTACTTC.